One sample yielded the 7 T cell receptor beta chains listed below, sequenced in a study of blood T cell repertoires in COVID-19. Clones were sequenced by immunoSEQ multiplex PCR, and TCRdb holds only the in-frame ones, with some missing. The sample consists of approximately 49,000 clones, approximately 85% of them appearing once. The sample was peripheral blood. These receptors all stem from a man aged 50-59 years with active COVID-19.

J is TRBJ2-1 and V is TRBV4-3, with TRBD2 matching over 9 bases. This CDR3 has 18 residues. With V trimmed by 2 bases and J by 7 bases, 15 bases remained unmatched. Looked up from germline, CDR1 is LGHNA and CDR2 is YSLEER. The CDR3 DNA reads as TGCGCCAGCAGCCAAAACGCGTACGGCGGGGGGGCATCGAATGAGCAGTTCTTC. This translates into CASSQNAYGGGASNEQFF.

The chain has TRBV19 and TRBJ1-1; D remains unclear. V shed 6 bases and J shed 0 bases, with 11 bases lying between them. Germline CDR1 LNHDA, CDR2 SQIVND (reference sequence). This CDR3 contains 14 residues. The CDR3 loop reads CASSPPGVNTEAFF. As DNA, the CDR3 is TGTGCCAGTAGCCCTCCCGGGGTGAACACTGAAGCTTTCTTT.

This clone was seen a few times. CDR3 sequence reads: CARGLAGTRETYEQYV. The CDR3 DNA follows: TGTGCTAGGGGCCTCGCCGGGACACGCGAAACCTACGAGCAGTACGTC. This chain joins TRBV12-5 and TRBJ2-7; possible D gene TRBD1, 6 bases. V lost 9 bases, J lost 2 bases, and 23 bases lay in between. The V gene's germline CDR1 is LGHNT and CDR2 FRNRAP. The length of the CDR3 is 16 residues.

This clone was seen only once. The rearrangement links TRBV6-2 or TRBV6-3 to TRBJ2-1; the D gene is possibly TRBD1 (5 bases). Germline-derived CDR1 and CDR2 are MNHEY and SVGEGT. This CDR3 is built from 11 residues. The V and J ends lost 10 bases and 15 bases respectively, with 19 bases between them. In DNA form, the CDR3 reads TGTGCCACCAGCCCCAGGGATACCCTGTTCTTC. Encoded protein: CATSPRDTLFF.

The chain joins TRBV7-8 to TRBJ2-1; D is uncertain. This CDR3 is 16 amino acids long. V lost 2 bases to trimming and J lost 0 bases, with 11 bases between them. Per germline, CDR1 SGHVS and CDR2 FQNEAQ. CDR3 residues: CASSLKVRSSYNEQFF. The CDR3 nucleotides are TGTGCCAGCAGCTTAAAGGTGCGGAGCTCCTACAATGAGCAGTTCTTC. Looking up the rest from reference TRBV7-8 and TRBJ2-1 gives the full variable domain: GAGVSQSPRYKVAKRGQDVALRCDPISGHVSLFWYQQALGQGPEFLTYFQNEAQLDKSGLPSDRFFAERPEGSVSTLKIQRTQQEDSAVYLCASSLKVRSSYNEQFFGPGTRLTVL.

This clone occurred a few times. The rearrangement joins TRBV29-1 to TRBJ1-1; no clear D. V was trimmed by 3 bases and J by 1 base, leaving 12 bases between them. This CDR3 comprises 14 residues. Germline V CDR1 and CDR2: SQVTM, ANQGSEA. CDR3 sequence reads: CSVDLSVGNTEAFF. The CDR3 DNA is TGCAGCGTTGATCTTTCGGTTGGGAACACTGAAGCTTTCTTT.

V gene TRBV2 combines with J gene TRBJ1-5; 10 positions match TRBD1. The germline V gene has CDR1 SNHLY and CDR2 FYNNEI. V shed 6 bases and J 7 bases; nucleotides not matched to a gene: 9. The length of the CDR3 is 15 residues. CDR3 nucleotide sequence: TGTGCCAGCAGACCAGACAGGGGGCTTGGGCAGCCCCAGCATTTT. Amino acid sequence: CASRPDRGLGQPQHF. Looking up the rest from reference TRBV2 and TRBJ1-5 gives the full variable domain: EPEVTQTPSHQVTQMGQEVILRCVPISNHLYFYWYRQILGQKVEFLVSFYNNEISEKSEIFDDQFSVERPDGSNFTLKIRSTKLEDSAMYFCASRPDRGLGQPQHFGDGTRLSIL.